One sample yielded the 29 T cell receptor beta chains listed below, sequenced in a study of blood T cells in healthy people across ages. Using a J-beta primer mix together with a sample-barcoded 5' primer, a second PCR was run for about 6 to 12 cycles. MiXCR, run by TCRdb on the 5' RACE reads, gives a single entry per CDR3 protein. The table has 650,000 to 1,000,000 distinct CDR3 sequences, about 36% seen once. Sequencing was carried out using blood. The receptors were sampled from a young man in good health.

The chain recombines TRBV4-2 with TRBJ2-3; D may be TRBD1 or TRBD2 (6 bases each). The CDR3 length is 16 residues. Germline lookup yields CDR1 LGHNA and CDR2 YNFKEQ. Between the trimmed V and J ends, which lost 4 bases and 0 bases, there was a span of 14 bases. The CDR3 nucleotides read TGTGCCAGCAGCCTAGGGGGGCGGTCGAGCACAGATACGCAGTATTTT. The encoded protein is CASSLGGRSSTDTQYF.

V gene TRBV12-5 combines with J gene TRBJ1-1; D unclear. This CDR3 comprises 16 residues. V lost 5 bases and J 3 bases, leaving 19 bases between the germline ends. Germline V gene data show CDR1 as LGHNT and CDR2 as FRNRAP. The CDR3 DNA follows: TGTGCTAGTGGTCCGCCATTGGGAAAGCCATACACTGAAGCTTTCTTT. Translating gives CASGPPLGKPYTEAFF.

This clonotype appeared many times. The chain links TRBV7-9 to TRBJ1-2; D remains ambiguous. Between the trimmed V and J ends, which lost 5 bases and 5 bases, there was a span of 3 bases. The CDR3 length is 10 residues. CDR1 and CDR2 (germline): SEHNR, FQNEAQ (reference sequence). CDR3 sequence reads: CASSEYGYTF. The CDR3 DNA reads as TGTGCCAGCAGCGAGTATGGCTACACCTTC.

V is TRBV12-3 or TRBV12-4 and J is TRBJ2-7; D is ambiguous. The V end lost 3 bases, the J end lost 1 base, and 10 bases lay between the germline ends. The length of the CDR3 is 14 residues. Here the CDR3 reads CASSFAAGSYEQYF. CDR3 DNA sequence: TGTGCCAGCAGTTTCGCGGCAGGATCCTACGAGCAGTACTTC.

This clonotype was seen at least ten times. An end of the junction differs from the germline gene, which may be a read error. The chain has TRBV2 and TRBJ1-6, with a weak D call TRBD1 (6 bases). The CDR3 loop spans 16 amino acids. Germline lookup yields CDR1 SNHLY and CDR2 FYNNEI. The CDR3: CASSPDRSSYNSPLHF. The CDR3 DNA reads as TGCGCCAGCAGCCCGGACAGAAGCTCCTATAATTCACCCCTCCACTTT.

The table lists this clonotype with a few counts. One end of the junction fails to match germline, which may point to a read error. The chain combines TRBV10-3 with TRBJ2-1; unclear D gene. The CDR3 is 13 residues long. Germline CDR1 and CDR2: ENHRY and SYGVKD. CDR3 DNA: TGTGTCATCAGTGACCTGACCCGCAATGAGCAGTTCTTC. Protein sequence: CVISDLTRNEQFF.

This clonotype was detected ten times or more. The CDR3 is CASTRNADPGQLYEQYF. CDR3 sequence (DNA): TGCGCCAGCACGAGAAACGCAGATCCGGGACAGCTCTACGAGCAGTACTTC. The gene calls are TRBV5-1 and TRBJ2-7; TRBD1 matches at 7 bases. The CDR3 spans 17 residues. Germline V lookup: CDR1 SGHRS, CDR2 YFSETQ. V dropped 6 bases and J dropped 3; count of bases not matched to a gene: 18. Using reference TRBV5-1 and TRBJ2-7 for the parts outside the CDR3, the full variable domain is KAGVTQTPRYLIKTRGQQVTLSCSPISGHRSVSWYQQTPGQGLQFLFEYFSETQRNKGNFPGRFSGRQFSNSRSEMNVSTLELGDSALYLCASTRNADPGQLYEQYFGPGTRLTVT.

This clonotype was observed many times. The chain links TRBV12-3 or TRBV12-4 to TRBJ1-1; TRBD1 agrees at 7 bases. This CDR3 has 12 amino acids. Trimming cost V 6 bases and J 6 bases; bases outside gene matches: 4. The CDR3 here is CASRGTASEAFF. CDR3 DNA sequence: TGTGCCAGCAGAGGGACAGCTTCTGAAGCTTTCTTT.

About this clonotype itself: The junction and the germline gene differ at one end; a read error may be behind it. CDR3 bases: TGTGCCATCAGCTTAGCGAGTCAGTCTACCCAGTACTTC. It yields the protein CAISLASQSTQYF. The V gene is TRBV7-2, the J gene TRBJ2-7, with a weak D call TRBD2 (5 bases). This CDR3 has 13 amino acids. From germline, CDR1 is SGHTA and CDR2 FQGNSA.

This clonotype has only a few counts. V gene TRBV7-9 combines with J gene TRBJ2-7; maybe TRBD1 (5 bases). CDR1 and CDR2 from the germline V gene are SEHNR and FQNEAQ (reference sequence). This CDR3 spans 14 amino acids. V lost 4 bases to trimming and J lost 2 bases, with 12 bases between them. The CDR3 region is CASSSGNKAYEQYF. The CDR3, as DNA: TGTGCCAGCAGCTCAGGGAACAAGGCCTACGAGCAGTACTTC. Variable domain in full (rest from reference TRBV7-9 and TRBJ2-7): DTGVSQNPRHKITKRGQNVTFRCDPISEHNRLYWYRQTLGQGPEFLTYFQNEAQLEKSRLLSDRFSAERPKGSFSTLEIQRTEQGDSAMYLCASSSGNKAYEQYFGPGTRLTVT.

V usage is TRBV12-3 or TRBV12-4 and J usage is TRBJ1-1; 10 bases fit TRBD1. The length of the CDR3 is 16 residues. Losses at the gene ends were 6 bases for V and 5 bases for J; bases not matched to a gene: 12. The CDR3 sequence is CASRADRGILRTEAFF. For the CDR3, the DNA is TGTGCCAGCAGGGCGGACAGGGGGATATTGAGAACTGAAGCTTTCTTT.

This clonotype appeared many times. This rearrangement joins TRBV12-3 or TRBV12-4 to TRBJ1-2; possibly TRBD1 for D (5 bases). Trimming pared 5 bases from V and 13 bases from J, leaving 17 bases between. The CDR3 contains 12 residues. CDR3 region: CASSLSGAGGTF. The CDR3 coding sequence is TGTGCCAGCAGTCTCTCAGGCGCGGGGGGCACCTTC.

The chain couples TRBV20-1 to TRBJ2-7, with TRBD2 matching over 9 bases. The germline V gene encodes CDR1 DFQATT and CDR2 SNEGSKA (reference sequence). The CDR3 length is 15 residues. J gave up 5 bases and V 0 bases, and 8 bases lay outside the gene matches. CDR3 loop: CSARDRTSVSNEQYF. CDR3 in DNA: TGCAGTGCTAGAGATCGGACTAGCGTTTCCAACGAGCAGTACTTC.

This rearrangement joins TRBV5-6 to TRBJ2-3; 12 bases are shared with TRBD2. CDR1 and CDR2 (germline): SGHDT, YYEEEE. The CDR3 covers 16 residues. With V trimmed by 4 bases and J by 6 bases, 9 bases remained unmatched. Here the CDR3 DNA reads TGTGCCAGCAGCACACTAGCGGGGGGTCCTTCGGATACGCAGTATTTT. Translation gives CASSTLAGGPSDTQYF.

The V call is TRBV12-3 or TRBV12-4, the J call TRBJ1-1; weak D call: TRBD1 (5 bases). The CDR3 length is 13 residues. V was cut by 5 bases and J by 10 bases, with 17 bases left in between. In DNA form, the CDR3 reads TGTGCCAGCAGTGACGCCGCATCAGGGCGAGCTTTCTTT. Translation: CASSDAASGRAFF.

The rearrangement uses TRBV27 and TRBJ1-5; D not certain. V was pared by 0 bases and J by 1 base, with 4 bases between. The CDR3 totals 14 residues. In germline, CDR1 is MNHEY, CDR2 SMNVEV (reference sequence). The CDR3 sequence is CASSLSRSNQPQHF. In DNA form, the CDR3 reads TGTGCCAGCAGTTTATCGCGGAGCAATCAGCCCCAGCATTTT.

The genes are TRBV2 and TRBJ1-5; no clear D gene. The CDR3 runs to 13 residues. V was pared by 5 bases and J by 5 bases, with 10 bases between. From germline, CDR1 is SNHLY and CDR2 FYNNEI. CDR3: CASSLLKDQPQHF. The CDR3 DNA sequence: TGTGCCAGCAGTCTTCTAAAAGATCAGCCCCAGCATTTT.

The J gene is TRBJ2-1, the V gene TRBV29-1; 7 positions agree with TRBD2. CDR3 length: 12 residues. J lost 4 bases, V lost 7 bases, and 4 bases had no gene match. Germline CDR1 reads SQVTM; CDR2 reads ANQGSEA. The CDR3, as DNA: TGCAGCGGGAGGGAGGGGTACAATGAGCAGTTCTTC. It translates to CSGREGYNEQFF.

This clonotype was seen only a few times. The CDR3 loop is CASRESSYNEQFF. The CDR3 region has the DNA TGTGCCAGCAGGGAGTCATCTTACAATGAGCAGTTCTTC. This chain connects TRBV28 to TRBJ2-1, with no clear D. From germline, CDR1 is MDHEN and CDR2 SYDVKM. V was cut by 6 bases and J by 4 bases, with 10 bases left in between. The CDR3 runs 13 residues.

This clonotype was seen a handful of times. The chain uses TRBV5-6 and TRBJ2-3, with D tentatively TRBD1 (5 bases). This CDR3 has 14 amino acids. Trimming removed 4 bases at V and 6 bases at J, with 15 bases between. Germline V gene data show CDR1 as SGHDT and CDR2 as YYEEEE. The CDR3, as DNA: TGTGCCAGCAGCCGCGGACAAGGGTGGGATACGCAGTATTTT. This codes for CASSRGQGWDTQYF.

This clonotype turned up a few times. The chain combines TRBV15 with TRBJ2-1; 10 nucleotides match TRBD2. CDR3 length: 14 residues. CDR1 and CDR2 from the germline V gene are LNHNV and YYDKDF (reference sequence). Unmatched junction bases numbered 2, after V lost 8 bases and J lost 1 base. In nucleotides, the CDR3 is TGTGCCACCTCTAGCGGGGGTTCCTACAATGAGCAGTTCTTC. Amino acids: CATSSGGSYNEQFF.

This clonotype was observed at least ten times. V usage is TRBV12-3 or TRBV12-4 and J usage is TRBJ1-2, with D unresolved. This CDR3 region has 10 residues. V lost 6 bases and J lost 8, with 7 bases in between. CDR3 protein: CASRGWGYTF. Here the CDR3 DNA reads TGTGCCAGCAGGGGTTGGGGCTACACCTTC.

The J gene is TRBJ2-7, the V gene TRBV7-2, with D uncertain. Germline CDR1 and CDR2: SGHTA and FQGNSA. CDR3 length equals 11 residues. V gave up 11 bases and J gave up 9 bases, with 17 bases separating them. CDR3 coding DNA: TGTGCCTCCGCGCTCAGCAGATCGCAGTACTTC. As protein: CASALSRSQYF. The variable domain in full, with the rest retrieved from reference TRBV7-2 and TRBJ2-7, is GAGVSQSPSNKVTEKGKDVELRCDPISGHTALYWYRQSLGQGLEFLIYFQGNSAPDKSGLPSDRFSAERTGGSVSTLTIQRTQQEDSAVYLCASALSRSQYFGPGTRLTVT.

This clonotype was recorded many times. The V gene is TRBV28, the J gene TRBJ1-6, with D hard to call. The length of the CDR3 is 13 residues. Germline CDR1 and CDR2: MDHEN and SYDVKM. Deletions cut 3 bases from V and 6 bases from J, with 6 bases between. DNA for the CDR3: TGTGCCAGCAGTTTGGGCACTAATTCACCCCTCCACTTT. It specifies CASSLGTNSPLHF.

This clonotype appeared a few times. The CDR3 nucleotides read TGTGCCAGCTCACCTAACTATAATTCACCCCTCCACTTT. This encodes CASSPNYNSPLHF. The chain recombines TRBV18 with TRBJ1-6; no reliable D call. The germline V gene has CDR1 KGHSH and CDR2 LQKENI. This CDR3 is 13 amino acids long. V shed 3 bases and J shed 3 bases, with 3 bases lying between them.

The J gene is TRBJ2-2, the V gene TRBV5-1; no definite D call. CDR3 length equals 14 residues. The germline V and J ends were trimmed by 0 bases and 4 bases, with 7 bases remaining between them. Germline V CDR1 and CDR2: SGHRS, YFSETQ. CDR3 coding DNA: TGCGCCAGCAGCTTGGCCTCAGGCACCGGGGAGCTGTTTTTT. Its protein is CASSLASGTGELFF.

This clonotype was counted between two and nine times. The CDR3 region has the DNA TGTGCCATCAGTGAGAAGGGGGAGGTAAACATTCAGTACTTC. Its protein product is CAISEKGEVNIQYF. The chain recombines TRBV10-3 with TRBJ2-4; perhaps D is TRBD1 or TRBD2 (6 bases each). CDR3 length: 14 residues. The germline CDR1 and CDR2 sequences are ENHRY and SYGVKD. V was shortened by 2 bases and J by 6 bases, with 11 bases between the two germline ends.

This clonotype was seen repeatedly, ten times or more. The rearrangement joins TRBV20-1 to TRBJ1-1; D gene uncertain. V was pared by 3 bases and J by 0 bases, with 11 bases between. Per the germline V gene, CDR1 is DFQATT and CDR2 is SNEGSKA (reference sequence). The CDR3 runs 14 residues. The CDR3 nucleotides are TGCAGTGCTAGTGAGAGTGGTGTGAACACTGAAGCTTTCTTT. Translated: CSASESGVNTEAFF.

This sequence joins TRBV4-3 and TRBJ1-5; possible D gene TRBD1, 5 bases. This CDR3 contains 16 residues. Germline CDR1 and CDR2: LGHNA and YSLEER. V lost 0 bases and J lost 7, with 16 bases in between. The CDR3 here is CASSQEAPQEGQPQHF. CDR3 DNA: TGCGCCAGCAGCCAAGAGGCGCCACAGGAGGGCCAGCCCCAGCATTTT.